The 27 T cell receptor beta chains below come from one sample, sequenced in a study of blood T cell repertoires in COVID-19 (dated by TCRdb to 2018 to 2020). To prepare the library, the immunoSEQ multiplex PCR assay was applied. TCRdb's version of the immuneACCESS table is confined to in-frame rearrangements and falls short of the full clone set. An unresolved V gene accounts for under half of the shortfall where checked; the remainder is of unknown origin. Within this sample are about 360,000 clones, with around 87% of them counted one time only. Clones ranked in the top ten supply 1.3% of the sample. What was sequenced was PBMCs or T cells enriched from blood (not recorded which). The source of these receptors is a man aged 25-40 years who had recovered from COVID-19.

This clone showed up just once. This rearrangement joins TRBV27 to TRBJ1-2; tentatively, D is TRBD1 (6 bases). CDR1 and CDR2 (germline): MNHEY, SMNVEV (reference sequence). Trimming took off 2 bases at V and 5 bases at J, with 12 bases between the two ends. The CDR3 covers 14 residues. In DNA form, the CDR3 reads TGTGCCAGCAGTTTAAACAGGGTGGGATATGGCTACACCTTC. Translation: CASSLNRVGYGYTF.

CDR3 sequence: CASSLGDRVDEQYF. The CDR3 bases are TGCGCCAGCAGCTTGGGAGACAGGGTCGACGAGCAGTACTTC. This sequence joins TRBV5-1 and TRBJ2-7; TRBD1 matches 7 bases. The CDR3 loop spans 14 amino acids. In germline, CDR1 is SGHRS, CDR2 YFSETQ. V dropped 0 bases and J dropped 5; count of bases not matched to a gene: 5.

The chain combines TRBV23-1 with TRBJ2-5, with D perhaps matching TRBD1 (7 bases). TRBV23-1 is recorded as an ORF, its role being uncertain. This CDR3 spans 15 amino acids. The V and J ends lost 0 bases and 4 bases respectively, with 12 bases between them. CDR3 loop: CASSQSRQGGETQYF. CDR3 nucleotide sequence: TGCGCCAGCAGTCAATCCCGGCAGGGGGGAGAGACCCAGTACTTC.

CDR3 loop: CASLTRGKRETQYF. CDR3 in DNA: TGTGCCAGCTTAACCAGGGGCAAGAGAGAGACCCAGTACTTC. The rearrangement joins TRBV6-5 to TRBJ2-5; TRBD1 is a possible D gene (6 bases). The CDR3 is 14 residues long. Trimming shortened V by 8 bases and J by 4 bases, and 17 bases separated the two germline ends. The germline gives CDR1 MNHEY, CDR2 SVGAGI.

In nucleotides, the CDR3 is TGTGCCACCAGCAGAGATCAGGGGTCGGCTTTCTTT. Encoded protein: CATSRDQGSAFF. This chain connects TRBV15 to TRBJ1-1; a weak D match, TRBD1 (6 bases). Germline V CDR1 and CDR2: LNHNV, YYDKDF (reference sequence). This CDR3 is built from 12 residues. The V end was cut by 0 bases, the J end by 11 bases, with 10 bases between. Supplemented by reference TRBV15 and TRBJ1-1, the full variable domain reads DAMVIQNPRYQVTQFGKPVTLSCSQTLNHNVMYWYQQKSSQAPKLLFHYYDKDFNNEADTPDNFQSRRPNTSFCFLDIRSPGLGDTAMYLCATSRDQGSAFFGQGTRLTVV.

The V call is TRBV29-1, the J call TRBJ1-4, with a tentative D call TRBD1 (5 bases). Germline V gene lookup returns CDR1 SQVTM and CDR2 ANQGSEA. The CDR3 consists of 11 residues. V lost 5 bases and J 8 bases, leaving 9 bases between the germline ends. CDR3 coding DNA: TGCAGCGTTAGGGGACTAGAAAAACTGTTTTTT. Translated, it gives CSVRGLEKLFF.

V usage is TRBV11-3 and J usage is TRBJ2-2, with D perhaps matching TRBD1 (5 bases). Germline V gene lookup returns CDR1 SGHNT and CDR2 YENEEA. The CDR3 is 12 amino acids. Trimming removed 8 bases from V and 3 bases from J, with 7 bases in between. The CDR3 sequence: CASETDTGELFF. In DNA form, the CDR3 reads TGTGCCAGCGAGACAGACACCGGGGAGCTGTTTTTT.

This clone has only one observation. The chain employs TRBV27 and TRBJ2-7; 7 nucleotides line up with TRBD1. V shed 4 bases, J shed 2 bases, and the junction held 5 bases outside the gene matches. This CDR3 comprises 14 residues. Germline CDR1 is MNHEY and CDR2 is SMNVEV (reference sequence). DNA of the CDR3: TGTGCCAGCAGTTCGACAGGGCACACCTACGAGCAGTACTTC. It specifies CASSSTGHTYEQYF.

The J gene is TRBJ1-1, the V gene TRBV2; D not certain. The CDR3 has 13 amino acids. The germline CDR1 and CDR2 sequences are SNHLY and FYNNEI. V was pared by 10 bases and J by 5 bases, with 17 bases between. CDR3 bases: TGTGCCACCCCACCCGGGGTTATTACTGAAGCTTTCTTT. Its protein product is CATPPGVITEAFF.

This clone was seen a single time. CDR3 region: CASGQPSQIRLFF. The CDR3 bases are TGTGCCAGCGGACAGCCTTCCCAAATAAGACTGTTTTTT. The gene calls are TRBV6-5 and TRBJ1-4; D is perhaps TRBD1 (6 bases). The length of the CDR3 is 13 residues. V was trimmed by 8 bases and J by 13 bases, leaving 20 bases between them. Germline CDR1 is MNHEY and CDR2 is SVGAGI.

The chain couples TRBV10-3 to TRBJ2-5; TRBD2 matches at 7 bases. The CDR3 length is 13 residues. Germline loops: CDR1 ENHRY, CDR2 SYGVKD. The J segment lost 4 bases and the V segment lost 10 bases, leaving 9 bases of the junction unmatched. CDR3 amino acids: CATSGGGGETQYF. The CDR3 DNA sequence: TGTGCCACCTCTGGGGGGGGAGGAGAGACCCAGTACTTC.

The chain couples TRBV3-1 (or the pseudogene TRBV3-2) to TRBJ2-7; tentative D call: TRBD2 (5 bases). Trimming took off 4 bases at V and 5 bases at J, with 12 bases between the two ends. In germline, CDR1 is LGHDT, CDR2 YNNKEL (reference sequence). The CDR3 has 13 amino acids. The CDR3 sequence: CASSRGSGHEQYF. The CDR3 region has the DNA TGTGCCAGCAGCCGCGGGTCAGGCCACGAGCAGTACTTC.

The rearrangement joins TRBV10-3 to TRBJ1-1; possibly TRBD1 for D (5 bases). V lost 6 bases, J lost 0 bases, and 11 bases lay in between. The CDR3 has 14 amino acids. Germline CDR1 and CDR2: ENHRY and SYGVKD. The CDR3 DNA sequence: TGTGCCATCAGCAGGGCAACGATGAACACTGAAGCTTTCTTT. Protein sequence: CAISRATMNTEAFF.

The rearrangement uses TRBV7-8 and TRBJ1-5; tentatively, D is TRBD1 (5 bases). The CDR3 runs 13 residues. Per the germline V gene, CDR1 is SGHVS and CDR2 is FQNEAQ. The V end was cut by 3 bases, the J end by 5 bases, with 8 bases between. The CDR3 sequence is CASSFDRDQPQHF. In DNA form, the CDR3 reads TGTGCCAGCAGCTTTGACAGAGATCAGCCCCAGCATTTT. The entire variable domain, with the rest obtained from reference TRBV7-8 and TRBJ1-5, is as follows: GAGVSQSPRYKVAKRGQDVALRCDPISGHVSLFWYQQALGQGPEFLTYFQNEAQLDKSGLPSDRFFAERPEGSVSTLKIQRTQQEDSAVYLCASSFDRDQPQHFGDGTRLSIL.

The rearrangement uses TRBV5-4 and TRBJ2-3; weak D call: TRBD1 (6 bases). The CDR3 extends over 14 amino acids. V was shortened by 4 bases and J by 4 bases, with 13 bases between the two germline ends. Germline V gene data show CDR1 as SGHNT and CDR2 as YYREEE (reference sequence). Written as DNA, the CDR3 is TGTGCCAGCAGCACCGGACAGTCAGCAGATACGCAGTATTTT. Residues: CASSTGQSADTQYF. The complete variable domain, with remaining parts taken from reference TRBV5-4 and TRBJ2-3, reads ETGVTQSPTHLIKTRGQQVTLRCSSQSGHNTVSWYQQALGQGPQFIFQYYREEENGRGNFPPRFSGLQFPNYSSELNVNALELDDSALYLCASSTGQSADTQYFGPGTRLTVL.

The chain links TRBV6-6 to TRBJ2-1; 8 nucleotides line up with TRBD2. The germline gives CDR1 MNHNY, CDR2 SVGAGI (reference sequence). The length of the CDR3 is 15 residues. The ends lost 6 bases at V and 4 bases at J; junction bases unmatched: 8. The CDR3 nucleotides are TGTGCCAGCAGCCCGGGGGGGGTCCTATACAATGAGCAGTTCTTC. This gives the protein CASSPGGVLYNEQFF.

The CDR3 coding sequence is TGTGCCAGTAGTACAAACTGGGGGGGAGGGCATGACTGGTACAATGAGCAGTTCTTC. Its translation is CASSTNWGGGHDWYNEQFF. The V call is TRBV19, the J call TRBJ2-1; 7 bases line up with TRBD2. Germline loops: CDR1 LNHDA, CDR2 SQIVND (reference sequence). The CDR3 has 19 residues. J was trimmed by 4 bases and V by 4 bases; bases with no gene match: 19.

This clone was observed once. Here the CDR3 DNA reads TGTGCCAGCAGGTGGACAGCCGACGAGCAGTACTTC. Encoded protein: CASRWTADEQYF. The chain uses TRBV27 and TRBJ2-7; maybe TRBD1 (6 bases). This CDR3 is built from 12 residues. Germline assignment: CDR1 MNHEY and CDR2 SMNVEV (reference sequence). V lost 6 bases and J 5 bases, leaving 11 bases between the germline ends.

The rearrangement links TRBV5-4 to TRBJ1-4, with D unclear. Germline CDR1 reads SGHNT; CDR2 reads YYREEE (reference sequence). V was clipped by 3 bases and J by 7 bases, with 10 bases between them. The CDR3 consists of 13 residues. The chain's CDR3 is CASSYAGGEKLFF. The CDR3 DNA is TGTGCCAGCAGCTATGCGGGAGGTGAAAAACTGTTTTTT.

This chain links TRBV30 with TRBJ2-2, with 10 bases lining up with TRBD1. Per germline, CDR1 GTSNPN and CDR2 SVGIG (reference sequence). V lost 3 bases, J lost 4 bases, and 5 bases stayed unmatched. The CDR3 is 15 residues long. The CDR3: CAWRWTGGATGELFF. DNA for the CDR3: TGTGCCTGGAGGTGGACAGGGGGGGCCACCGGGGAGCTGTTTTTT.

V is TRBV3-1 (or the pseudogene TRBV3-2) and J is TRBJ1-5; tentative D call: TRBD1 (5 bases). Germline V gives CDR1 LGHDT, CDR2 YNNKEL (reference sequence). CDR3 length: 14 residues. The V and J ends lost 4 bases and 4 bases respectively, with 11 bases between them. CDR3 nucleotide sequence: TGTGCCAGCAGCCGCGGGACTTCTAATCAGCCCCAGCATTTT. Translating gives CASSRGTSNQPQHF.

The genes are TRBV7-2 and TRBJ1-1; D is perhaps TRBD1 (5 bases). Germline loops: CDR1 SGHTA, CDR2 FQGNSA. V shed 4 bases and J shed 0 bases, with 15 bases lying between them. The CDR3 covers 16 residues. The CDR3 DNA is TGTGCCAGCAGCTCACTGGCTAACAGGTTGAACACTGAAGCTTTCTTT. It codes for CASSSLANRLNTEAFF.

This clone was recorded once. This rearrangement joins TRBV19 to TRBJ1-1; TRBD1 aligns across 10 bases. CDR3 length: 17 amino acids. The J segment lost 5 bases and the V segment lost 7 bases, leaving 16 bases of the junction unmatched. CDR1 and CDR2 (germline): LNHDA, SQIVND (reference sequence). The CDR3 coding sequence is TGTGCCAGTAACCCCAAAAAACGACAGGGGGCAAGGACTGAAGCTTTCTTT. It encodes CASNPKKRQGARTEAFF.

V gene TRBV6-5 combines with J gene TRBJ2-5, with D unresolved. Germline-derived CDR1 and CDR2 are MNHEY and SVGAGI. Trimming took off 5 bases at V and 4 bases at J, with 11 bases between the two ends. CDR3 length: 13 residues. CDR3 DNA sequence: TGTGCCAGCAGTCTTAGACCGGGAGAGACCCAGTACTTC. This encodes CASSLRPGETQYF.

The CDR3 sequence: CASSTPDFDSNQPQHF. CDR3 coding DNA: TGTGCCAGCAGTACCCCCGACTTTGATAGCAATCAGCCCCAGCATTTT. V usage is TRBV6-6 and J usage is TRBJ1-5; D unresolved. The germline V gene encodes CDR1 MNHNY and CDR2 SVGAGI (reference sequence). The CDR3 covers 16 residues. V lost 5 bases and J 0 bases, leaving 14 bases between the germline ends.

V gene TRBV6-5 combines with J gene TRBJ1-1; TRBD1 aligns across 7 bases. This CDR3 comprises 15 residues. Germline values: CDR1 MNHEY, CDR2 SVGAGI. The V segment lost 3 bases and the J segment 3 bases; nucleotides outside the gene matches: 7. Here the CDR3 reads CASSYLSRGDTEAFF. The CDR3 DNA reads as TGTGCCAGCAGTTATCTCTCCAGGGGGGACACTGAAGCTTTCTTT.

V usage is TRBV7-9 and J usage is TRBJ1-1, with 10 bases fitting TRBD1. The CDR3 extends over 15 amino acids. CDR1 is SEHNR, CDR2 FQNEAQ, per germline (reference sequence). Trimming cost V 6 bases and J 0 bases; bases outside gene matches: 4. The CDR3 here is CASRETGGLNTEAFF. The CDR3 DNA follows: TGTGCCAGCAGGGAGACAGGGGGCCTGAACACTGAAGCTTTCTTT.